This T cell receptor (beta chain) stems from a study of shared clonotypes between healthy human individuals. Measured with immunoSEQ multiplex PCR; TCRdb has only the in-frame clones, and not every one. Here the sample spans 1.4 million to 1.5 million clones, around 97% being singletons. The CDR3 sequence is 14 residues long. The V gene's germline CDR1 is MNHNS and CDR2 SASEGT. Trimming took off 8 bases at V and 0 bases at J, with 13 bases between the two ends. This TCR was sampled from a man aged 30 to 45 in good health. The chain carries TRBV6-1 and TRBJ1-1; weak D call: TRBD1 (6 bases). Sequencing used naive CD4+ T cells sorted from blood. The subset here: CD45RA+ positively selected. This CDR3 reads CASVTTGLNTEAFF. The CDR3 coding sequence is TGTGCCAGCGTAACGACAGGCCTGAACACTGAAGCTTTCTTT.